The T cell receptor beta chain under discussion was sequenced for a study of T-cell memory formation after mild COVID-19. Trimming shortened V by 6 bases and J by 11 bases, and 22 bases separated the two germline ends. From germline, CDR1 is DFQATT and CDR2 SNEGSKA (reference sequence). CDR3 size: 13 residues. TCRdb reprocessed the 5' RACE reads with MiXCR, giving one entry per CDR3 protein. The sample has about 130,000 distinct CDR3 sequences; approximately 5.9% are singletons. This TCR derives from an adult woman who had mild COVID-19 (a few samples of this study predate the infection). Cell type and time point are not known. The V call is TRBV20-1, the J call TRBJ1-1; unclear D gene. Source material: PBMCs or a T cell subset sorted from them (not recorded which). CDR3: CSATAAGRSRAFF. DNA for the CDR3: TGCAGTGCCACGGCCGCGGGGAGGTCGAGGGCTTTCTTT.